This T cell receptor beta chain comes out of a study of blood T cell repertoires in COVID-19. Study-level background: The analysed material was cDNA or gDNA that came from T cells, B-cell-depleted T cells, or PBMCs.

CDR1 is SGHTA and CDR2 is FQGNSA in the germline V gene. The CDR3 runs 14 residues. V was trimmed by 5 bases and J by 3 bases, leaving 11 bases between them. Original processing methods: Reference gene primer amplification in the assay estimated nucleated cell counts. The method was immunoSEQ multiplex PCR; TCRdb's version includes in-frame clones alone and lacks a portion of them. The V and J calls and clone size are taken from that table; D and trimming were inferred from the DNA. The table shows 85,000 to 100,000 clones, with 85% to 90% occurring only once. Source material: peripheral blood. The origin of this receptor is a man aged 55-75 years with acute or convalescent COVID-19. The chain employs TRBV7-2 and TRBJ2-4, with D possibly being TRBD1 (6 bases). The CDR3 region is CASSQQGHKNIQYF. CDR3 sequence (DNA): TGTGCCAGCAGCCAACAGGGACACAAAAACATTCAGTACTTC.